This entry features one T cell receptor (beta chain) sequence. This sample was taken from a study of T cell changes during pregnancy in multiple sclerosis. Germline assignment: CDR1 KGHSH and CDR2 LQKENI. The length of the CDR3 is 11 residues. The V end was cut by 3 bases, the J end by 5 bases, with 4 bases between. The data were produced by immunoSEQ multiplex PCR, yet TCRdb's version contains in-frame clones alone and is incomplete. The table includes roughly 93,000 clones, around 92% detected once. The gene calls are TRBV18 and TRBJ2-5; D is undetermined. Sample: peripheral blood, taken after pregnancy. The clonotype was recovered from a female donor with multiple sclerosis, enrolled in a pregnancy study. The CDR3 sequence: CASSPEETQYF. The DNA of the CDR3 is TGTGCCAGCTCACCTGAGGAGACCCAGTACTTC.